This T cell receptor (beta chain) emerged from a study of cytomegalovirus exposure and HLA in healthy donors. Nominal health characterized the donors when sampled, though unrecorded immune exposures were likely. The CDR3 runs to 20 residues. In the case of this clone: Its antigen is unidentified.

Both 60 Vbeta primers and 13 Jbeta primers went into the PCR. Assay used: immunoSEQ multiplex PCR; TCRdb lists only in-frame clones, some missing. The data contain over 150,000 clones, around 86% of them singletons. Study conclusions and caveats: The availability of immune exposure information extended only to CMV serostatus.

The chain carries TRBV7-5 and TRBJ2-5; the tabulated D call, TRBD2, remains unverified against the DNA. TRBV7-5 is assigned pseudogene status. The sequenced material came from PBMCs. The TCR originated in a male donor in good health and CMV-seronegative. The DNA for the CDR3 is TGTGCCAGAAGCTTAGCCAAGCGGACTAGCGGGGGGGCCGGGCAAGAGACCCAGTACTTC. Residues: CARSLAKRTSGGAGQETQYF.